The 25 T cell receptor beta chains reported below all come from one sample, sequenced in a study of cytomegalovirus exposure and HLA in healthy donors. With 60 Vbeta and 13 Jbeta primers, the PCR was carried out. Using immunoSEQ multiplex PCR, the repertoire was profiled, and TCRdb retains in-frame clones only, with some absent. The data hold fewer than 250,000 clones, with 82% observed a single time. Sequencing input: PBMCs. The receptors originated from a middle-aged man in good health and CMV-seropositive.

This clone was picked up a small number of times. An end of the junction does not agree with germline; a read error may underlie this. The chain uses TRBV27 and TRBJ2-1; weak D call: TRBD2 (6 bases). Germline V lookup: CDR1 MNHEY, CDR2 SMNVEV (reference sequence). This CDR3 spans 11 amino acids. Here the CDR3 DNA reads TGTGCCAGCAGTTCCGGGGGATACGAGGTCTTC. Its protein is CASSSGGYEVF.

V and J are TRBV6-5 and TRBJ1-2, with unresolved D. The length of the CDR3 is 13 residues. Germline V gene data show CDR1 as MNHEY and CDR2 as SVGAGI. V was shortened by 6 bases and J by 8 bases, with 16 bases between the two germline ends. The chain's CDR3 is CASSPRVARGYTF. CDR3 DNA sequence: TGTGCCAGCAGCCCACGAGTAGCCCGGGGCTACACCTTC.

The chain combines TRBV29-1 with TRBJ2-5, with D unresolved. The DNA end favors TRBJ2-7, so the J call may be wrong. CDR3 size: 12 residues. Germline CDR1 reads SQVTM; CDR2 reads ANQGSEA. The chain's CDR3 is CSVEVNSYEQYF. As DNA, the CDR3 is TGCAGCGTTGAGGTCAACAGCTACGAGCAGTACTTC.

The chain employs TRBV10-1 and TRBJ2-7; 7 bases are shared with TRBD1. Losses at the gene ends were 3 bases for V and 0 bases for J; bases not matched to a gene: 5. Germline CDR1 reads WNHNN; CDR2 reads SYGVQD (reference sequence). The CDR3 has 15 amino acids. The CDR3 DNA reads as TGCGCCAGCAGTGAAGGACAGGACGGCTCCTACGAGCAGTACTTC. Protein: CASSEGQDGSYEQYF.

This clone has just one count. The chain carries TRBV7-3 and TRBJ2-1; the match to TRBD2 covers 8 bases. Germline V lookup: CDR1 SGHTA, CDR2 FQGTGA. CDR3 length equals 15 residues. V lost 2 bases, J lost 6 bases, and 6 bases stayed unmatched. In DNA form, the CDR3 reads TGTGCCAGCAGCTTAGAAGCGGGAGCCCCCAATGAGCAGTTCTTC. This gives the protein CASSLEAGAPNEQFF.

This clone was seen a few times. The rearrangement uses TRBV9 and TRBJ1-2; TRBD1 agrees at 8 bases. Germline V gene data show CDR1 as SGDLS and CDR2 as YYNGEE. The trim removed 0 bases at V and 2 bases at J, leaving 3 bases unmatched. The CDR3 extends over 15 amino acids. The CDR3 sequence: CASSVDGTGNYGYTF. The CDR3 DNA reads TGTGCCAGCAGCGTAGATGGGACAGGCAACTATGGCTACACCTTC.

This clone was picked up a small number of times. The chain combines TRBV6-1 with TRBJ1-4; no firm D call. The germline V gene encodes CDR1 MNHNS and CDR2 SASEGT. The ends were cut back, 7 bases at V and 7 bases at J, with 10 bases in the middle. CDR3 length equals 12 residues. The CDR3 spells CASNLATEKLFF. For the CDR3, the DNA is TGTGCCAGCAATTTAGCAACTGAAAAACTGTTTTTT.

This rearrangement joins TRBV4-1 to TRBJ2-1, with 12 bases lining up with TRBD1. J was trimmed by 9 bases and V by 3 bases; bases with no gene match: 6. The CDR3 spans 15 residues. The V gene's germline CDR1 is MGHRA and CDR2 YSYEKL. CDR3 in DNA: TGCGCCAGCAGCCAGGGACAGGGGGCCTGGAGTGAGCAGTTCTTC. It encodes CASSQGQGAWSEQFF.

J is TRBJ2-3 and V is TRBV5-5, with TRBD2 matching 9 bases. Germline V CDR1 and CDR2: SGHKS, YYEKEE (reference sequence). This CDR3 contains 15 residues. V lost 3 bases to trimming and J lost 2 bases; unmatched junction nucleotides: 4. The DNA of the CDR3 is TGTGCCAGCAGCTACTGGACTAGCGACACAGATACGCAGTATTTT. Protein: CASSYWTSDTDTQYF. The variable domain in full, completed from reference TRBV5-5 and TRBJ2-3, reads DAGVTQSPTHLIKTRGQQVTLRCSPISGHKSVSWYQQVLGQGPQFIFQYYEKEERGRGNFPDRFSARQFPNYSSELNVNALLLGDSALYLCASSYWTSDTDTQYFGPGTRLTVL.

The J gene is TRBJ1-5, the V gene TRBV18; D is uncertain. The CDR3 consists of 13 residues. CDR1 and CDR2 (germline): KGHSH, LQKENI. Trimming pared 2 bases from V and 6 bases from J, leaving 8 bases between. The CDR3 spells CASSPRELQPQHF. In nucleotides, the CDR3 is TGTGCCAGCTCACCAAGGGAGCTTCAGCCCCAGCATTTT.

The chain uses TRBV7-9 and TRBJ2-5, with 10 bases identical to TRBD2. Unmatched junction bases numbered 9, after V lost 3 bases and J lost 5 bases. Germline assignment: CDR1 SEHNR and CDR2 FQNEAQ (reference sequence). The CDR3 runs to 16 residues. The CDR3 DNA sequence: TGTGCCAGCAGCTTTCTTAGAGCGGGAGGGGAGGAGACCCAGTACTTC. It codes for CASSFLRAGGEETQYF.

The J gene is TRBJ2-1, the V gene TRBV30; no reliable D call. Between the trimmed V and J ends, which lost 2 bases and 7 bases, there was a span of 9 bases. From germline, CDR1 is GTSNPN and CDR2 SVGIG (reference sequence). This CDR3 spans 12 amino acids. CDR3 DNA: TGTGCCTGGAGTACGACCAGGAATGAGCAGTTCTTC. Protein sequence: CAWSTTRNEQFF.

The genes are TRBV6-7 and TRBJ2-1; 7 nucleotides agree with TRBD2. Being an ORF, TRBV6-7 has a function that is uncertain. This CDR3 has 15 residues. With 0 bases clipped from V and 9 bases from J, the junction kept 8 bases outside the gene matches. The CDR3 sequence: CASSYSIGRTPEQFF. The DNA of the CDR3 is TGTGCCAGCAGTTACTCGATCGGGAGGACGCCTGAGCAGTTCTTC.

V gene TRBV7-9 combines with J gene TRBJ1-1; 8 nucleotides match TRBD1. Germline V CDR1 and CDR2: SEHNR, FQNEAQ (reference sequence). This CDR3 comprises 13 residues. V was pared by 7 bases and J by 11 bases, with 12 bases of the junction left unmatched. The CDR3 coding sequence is TGTGCCAGCACCTGGGACACAGGGGGTCTTGCTTTCTTT. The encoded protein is CASTWDTGGLAFF.

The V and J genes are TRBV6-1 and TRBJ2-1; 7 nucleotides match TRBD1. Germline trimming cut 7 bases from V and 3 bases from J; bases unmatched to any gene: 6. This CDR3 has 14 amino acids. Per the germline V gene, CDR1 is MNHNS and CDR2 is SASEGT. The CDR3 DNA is TGTGCCAGCAAGGGGACAGAAATCTACAATGAGCAGTTCTTC. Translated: CASKGTEIYNEQFF.

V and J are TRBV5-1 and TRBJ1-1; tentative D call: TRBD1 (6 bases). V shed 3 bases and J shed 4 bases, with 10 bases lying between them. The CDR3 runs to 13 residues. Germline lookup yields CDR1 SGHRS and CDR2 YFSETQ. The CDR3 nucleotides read TGCGCCAGCAGCTGGGGCAGGGGCACTGAAGCTTTCTTT. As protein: CASSWGRGTEAFF.

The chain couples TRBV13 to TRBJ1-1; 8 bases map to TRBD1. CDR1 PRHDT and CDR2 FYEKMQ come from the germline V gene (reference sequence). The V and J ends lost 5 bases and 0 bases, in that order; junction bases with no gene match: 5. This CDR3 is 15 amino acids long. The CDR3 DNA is TGTGCCAGCAGCCTAGCGACAGGGGTGAACACTGAAGCTTTCTTT. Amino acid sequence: CASSLATGVNTEAFF.

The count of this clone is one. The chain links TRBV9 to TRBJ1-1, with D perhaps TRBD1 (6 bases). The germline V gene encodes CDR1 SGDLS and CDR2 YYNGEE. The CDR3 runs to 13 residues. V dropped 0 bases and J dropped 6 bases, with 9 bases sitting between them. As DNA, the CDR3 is TGTGCCAGCAGCGTAGTAAACAGGGCTGAAGCTTTCTTT. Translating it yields CASSVVNRAEAFF.

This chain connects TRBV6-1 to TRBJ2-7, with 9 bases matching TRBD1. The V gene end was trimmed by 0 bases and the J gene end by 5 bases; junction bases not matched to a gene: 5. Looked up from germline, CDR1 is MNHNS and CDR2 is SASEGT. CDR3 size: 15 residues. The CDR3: CASSEARTGANEQYV. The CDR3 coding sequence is TGTGCCAGCAGTGAAGCGCGGACAGGGGCCAACGAGCAGTACGTC.

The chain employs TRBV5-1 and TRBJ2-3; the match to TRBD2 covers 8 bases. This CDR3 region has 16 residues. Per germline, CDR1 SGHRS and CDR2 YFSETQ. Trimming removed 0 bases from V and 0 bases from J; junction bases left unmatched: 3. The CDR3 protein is CASSLAGGSSTDTQYF. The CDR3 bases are TGCGCCAGCAGCTTGGCGGGAGGGTCTAGCACAGATACGCAGTATTTT.

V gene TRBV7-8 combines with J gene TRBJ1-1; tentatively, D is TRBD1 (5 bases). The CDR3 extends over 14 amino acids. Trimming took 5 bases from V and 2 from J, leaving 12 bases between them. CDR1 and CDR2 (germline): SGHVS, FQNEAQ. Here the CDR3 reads CASSQKDSNTEAFF. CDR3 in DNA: TGTGCCAGCAGCCAAAAAGACAGTAACACTGAAGCTTTCTTT.

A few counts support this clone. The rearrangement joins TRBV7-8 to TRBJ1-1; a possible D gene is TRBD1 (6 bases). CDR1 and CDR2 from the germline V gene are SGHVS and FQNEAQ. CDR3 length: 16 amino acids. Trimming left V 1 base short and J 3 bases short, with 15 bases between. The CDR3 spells CASSLEGGRWDTEAFF. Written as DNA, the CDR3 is TGTGCCAGCAGCTTAGAAGGGGGACGGTGGGACACTGAAGCTTTCTTT.

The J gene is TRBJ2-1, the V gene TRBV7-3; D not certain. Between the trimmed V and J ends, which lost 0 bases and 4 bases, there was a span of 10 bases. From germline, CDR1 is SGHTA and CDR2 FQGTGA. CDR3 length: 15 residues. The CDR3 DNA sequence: TGTGCCAGCAGCTTAACCGTGGGCTCGTACAATGAGCAGTTCTTC. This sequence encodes CASSLTVGSYNEQFF.

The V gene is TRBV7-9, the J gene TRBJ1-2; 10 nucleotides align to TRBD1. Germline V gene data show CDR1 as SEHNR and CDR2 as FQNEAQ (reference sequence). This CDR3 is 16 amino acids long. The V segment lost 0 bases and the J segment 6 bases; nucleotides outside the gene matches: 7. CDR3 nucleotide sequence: TGTGCCAGCAGCTTAGCACCTGTGGACAGGGGGGATGGCTACACCTTC. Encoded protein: CASSLAPVDRGDGYTF.

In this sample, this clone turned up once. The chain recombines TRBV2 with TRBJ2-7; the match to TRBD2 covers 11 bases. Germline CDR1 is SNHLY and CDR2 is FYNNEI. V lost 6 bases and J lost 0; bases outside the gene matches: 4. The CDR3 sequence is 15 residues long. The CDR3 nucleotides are TGTGCCAGCAGGGGACTAGCGGTGAGCTCCTACGAGCAGTACTTC. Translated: CASRGLAVSSYEQYF.